This is a list of T cell receptor beta chains from one sample in a study of T-cell reconstitution after alpha-beta-depleted transplantation in children. TCRdb used MiXCR to reprocess the PCR reads, holding one entry per CDR3 protein. The repertoire holds a few hundred thousand distinct CDR3 sequences, with 20% to 30% as singletons. Sequenced material: PBMCs, taken before TCRalphabeta/CD19-depleted stem cell transplant. Receptor source: a boy under three years old with Wiskott-Aldrich syndrome, due to receive a stem cell transplant. Both conserved end residues are part of each CDR3. Each record gives: V gene, D gene, clone size, J gene, CDR3 DNA, CDR3 protein. D genes are given only for firm matches. The listing skips clone size in some rows; elsewhere it reads once, few, many or a size class.

>TRBV29-1|TRBD1|-|TRBJ1-2
TGCAGCGTGGATACACAGGGGGCGCAGGGAGAGAATGGCTACACCTTC
CSVDTQGAQGENGYTF
>TRBV5-1|-|-|TRBJ2-3
TGCGCCAGCAAGGAGGCTAGCACAGATACGCAGTATTTT
CASKEASTDTQYF
>TRBV5-1|-|-|TRBJ1-2
TGCGCCAGCAGCTCTCCTCAGGGAAATGGCTACACCTTC
CASSSPQGNGYTF
>TRBV12-3/TRBV12-4|-|few|TRBJ2-1
TGTGCCAGCAGTCTCCTTAGCACTGAGCAGTTCTTC
CASSLLSTEQFF
>TRBV7-8|TRBD2|-|TRBJ2-7
TGTGCCAGCAGCTTAGGTTCGACTAGCGGGAGAGACGAGCAGTACTTC
CASSLGSTSGRDEQYF
>TRBV12-3/TRBV12-4|-|few|TRBJ1-6
TGTGCCAGCAGTTTAGGGGGAGGGAATTCACCCCTCCACTTT
CASSLGGGNSPLHF
>TRBV7-2|-|-|TRBJ1-2
TGTGCCAGCAGCTTAATGGGGGGGCCAGGAGCCCTCTATGGCTACACCTTC
CASSLMGGPGALYGYTF
>TRBV5-1|-|few|TRBJ2-2
TGCGCCAGCAGCTTACCGACCACCGGGGAGCTGTTTTTT
CASSLPTTGELFF
>TRBV29-1|-|-|TRBJ1-5
TGCAGCGTTGGGGGAACAGGCAATCAGCCCCAGCATTTT
CSVGGTGNQPQHF
>TRBV12-3/TRBV12-4|TRBD2|-|TRBJ2-3
TGTGCCAGCAGTTTAGGGGGACTAGCAACAGATACGCAGTATTTT
CASSLGGLATDTQYF
>TRBV2|-|-|TRBJ1-6
TGTGCCAGCAGTGAAGCTTATAGTTCACCCCTCCACTTT
CASSEAYSSPLHF
>TRBV5-6|-|-|TRBJ1-2
TGTGCCAGCAGCTTTGTTCGGGGAGAAAGAAACTATGGCTACACCTTC
CASSFVRGERNYGYTF
>TRBV20-1|TRBD2|-|TRBJ2-1
TGCAGTGCTTCCTGGCTGGGGACTAGCGGGAGCATTATCTACAATGACCAGTTCTTC
CSASWLGTSGSIIYNDQFF
>TRBV12-3/TRBV12-4|TRBD2|few|TRBJ2-3
TGTGCCAGCAGTTTAACTAGCGGGAGTGTCGCAGATACGCAGTATTTT
CASSLTSGSVADTQYF
>TRBV7-9|-|few|TRBJ1-2
TGTGCCAGCAGCTCCGGACCGAACTATGGCTACACCTTC
CASSSGPNYGYTF
>TRBV15|-|-|TRBJ2-1
TGTGCCACCAGCAGAGATCGGGAACTCTCCTACAATGAGCAGTTCTTC
CATSRDRELSYNEQFF
>TRBV20-1|TRBD2|-|TRBJ2-2
TGCAGTGCTAGAGCCGGATTGGGCGGGAGACCTACTCGGCTGTTTTTT
CSARAGLGGRPTRLFF
>TRBV29-1|TRBD1|few|TRBJ2-1
TGCAGCGAAACAGGGGGCTTCAACAATGAGCAGTTCTTC
CSETGGFNNEQFF
>TRBV30|-|few|TRBJ1-2
TGTGCCTCAGTCGGAGGGAAAGAGAACTATGGCTACACCTTC
CASVGGKENYGYTF
>TRBV4-1|-|-|TRBJ2-1
TGCGCCAGCAGCCACACGACTGGCTACAATGAGCAGTTCTTC
CASSHTTGYNEQFF
>TRBV6-2/TRBV6-3|TRBD1|-|TRBJ1-5
TGTGCCAGCAGCGGACAGGGGAGTCAGCCCCAGCATTTT
CASSGQGSQPQHF
>TRBV12-3/TRBV12-4|TRBD1|-|TRBJ2-5
TGTGCCAGCAGTCGGACCCAGGGGGCCCATCAAGAGACCCAGTACTTC
CASSRTQGAHQETQYF
>TRBV7-9|-|-|TRBJ1-3
TGTGCCAGCAGAACAGGGAGCTCTGGAAACACCATATATTTT
CASRTGSSGNTIYF
>TRBV20-1|-|-|TRBJ1-6
TGCAGTGCTAGAGCGGCCGTGGTTAATTCACCCCTCCACTTT
CSARAAVVNSPLHF
>TRBV3-1|-|-|TRBJ2-7
TGTGCCAGCAGCCCCACTCCGGGCCGGGTCTTAATCTCCTACGAGCAGTACTTC
CASSPTPGRVLISYEQYF
>TRBV5-1|-|-|TRBJ2-1
TGCGCCAGCAGCTTGGAATTAGATAGCTCCTACAATGAGCAGTTCTTC
CASSLELDSSYNEQFF
>TRBV5-1|-|-|TRBJ2-7
TGCGCCAGCAGCTTGGGGACAGGGAGGGGCGAGCAGTACTTC
CASSLGTGRGEQYF
>TRBV10-1|TRBD2|-|TRBJ2-3
TGCGCCAGCAGCCCCGGTGGGGCGGGAGGGGATACGCAGTATTTT
CASSPGGAGGDTQYF
>TRBV20-1|TRBD2|-|TRBJ2-7
TGCAGTGCTCGGCGGGGGGTGTCCTACGAGCAGTACTTC
CSARRGVSYEQYF
>TRBV5-1|-|-|TRBJ1-1
TGCGCCAGCAGCCCATCCCTGGGAGGAGCTGAAGCTTTCTTT
CASSPSLGGAEAFF
>TRBV5-6|-|few|TRBJ2-7
TGTGCCAGCAGCTCCAGGGGGGAGACCTCTGGCGAGCAGTACTTC
CASSSRGETSGEQYF
>TRBV20-1|TRBD2|-|TRBJ2-7
TGCAGTGCTAGGATGGGGGGGTACGAGCAGTACTTC
CSARMGGYEQYF
>TRBV15|-|-|TRBJ2-6
TGTGCCACCAGCCCAGGACCTGGGGCCAACGTCCTGACTTTC
CATSPGPGANVLTF
>TRBV5-1|-|few|TRBJ1-1
TGCGCCAGCAGCTTTGGAGGGTTGGGCGAGACTGAAGCTTTCTTT
CASSFGGLGETEAFF
>TRBV7-2|-|-|TRBJ2-1
TGTGCCAGCAGCTTAGTCCCTCAAACTCCCGAGTTCTTC
CASSLVPQTPEFF
>TRBV5-4|-|-|TRBJ2-5
TGTGCCAGCAGCCGACAGGACCAACAAGAGACCCAGTACTTC
CASSRQDQQETQYF
>TRBV28|-|-|TRBJ1-5
TGTGCCAGCAGTCCCCTATACGACAGCAATCAGCCCCAGCATTTT
CASSPLYDSNQPQHF
>TRBV20-1|TRBD2|-|TRBJ2-1
TGCAGTGCCGCCGCTTTAACTAGCGGGAGAGTTGGAGATGAGCAGTTCTTC
CSAAALTSGRVGDEQFF
>TRBV12-3/TRBV12-4|-|-|TRBJ1-4
TGTGCCAGCAGTACCCTGGGAGGGGCAACGAATGAAAAACTGTTTTTT
CASSTLGGATNEKLFF
>TRBV12-3/TRBV12-4|-|few|TRBJ2-7
TGTGCCAGCAGTTTTAACAGCGATCCCTACGAGCAGTACTTC
CASSFNSDPYEQYF
>TRBV5-1|TRBD2|few|TRBJ2-1
TGCGCCAGCAGCTTGGCCGGGGGGGAATACAATGAGCAGTTCTTC
CASSLAGGEYNEQFF
>TRBV29-1|-|few|TRBJ2-5
TGCAGCGCTGGGGGCGGGCAAGAGACCCAGTACTTC
CSAGGGQETQYF
>TRBV30|TRBD2|-|TRBJ2-7
TGTGCCTGGGCGGGAGCGAACTCCTACGAGCAGTACTTC
CAWAGANSYEQYF
>TRBV20-1|-|few|TRBJ1-1
TGCAGTGCTAGTTTCCGCAGGTACGCTGAAGCTTTCTTT
CSASFRRYAEAFF
>TRBV5-6|-|few|TRBJ1-5
TGTGCCAGCAGCTTGATGGCTTATAGCAATCAGCCCCAGCATTTT
CASSLMAYSNQPQHF
>TRBV12-3/TRBV12-4|-|-|TRBJ2-3
TGTGCCAGCAGTTTAGTCCGGGCTAGCGACCGCACAGATACGCAGTATTTT
CASSLVRASDRTDTQYF
>TRBV6-1|-|few|TRBJ2-5
TGTGCCAGCAGTGCTACCGGGGCTAAGGGGGGGACCCAGTACTTC
CASSATGAKGGTQYF
>TRBV20-1|-|few|TRBJ1-5
TGCAGTGCTAGAGATCCTACTCGGTATGGTCAGCCCCAGCATTTT
CSARDPTRYGQPQHF
>TRBV6-1|-|-|TRBJ2-7
TGTGCCAGCAGTGTGTACCCGGGATACGAGCAGTACTTC
CASSVYPGYEQYF
>TRBV6-1|TRBD1|-|TRBJ2-5
TGTGCCAGCAGTGATACAGGGGGGCGAGAGACCCAGTACTTC
CASSDTGGRETQYF
>TRBV18|-|few|TRBJ2-2
TGTGCCAGCTCTCGACGACTGAACACCGGGGAGCTGTTTTTT
CASSRRLNTGELFF
>TRBV2|-|few|TRBJ1-1
TGTGCCATGGGACACATGAACACTGAAGCTTTCTTT
CAMGHMNTEAFF
>TRBV5-4|-|-|TRBJ2-3
TGTGCCAGCAGCTACTTGCCTGGGCCAAAAATCCGCACAGATACGCAGTATTTT
CASSYLPGPKIRTDTQYF
>TRBV20-1|-|few|TRBJ2-2
TGCAGTGCTAGTTCTAGCCTGGTTGCCGGGGAGCTGTTTTTT
CSASSSLVAGELFF
>TRBV12-3/TRBV12-4|-|-|TRBJ2-1
TGTGCCAGCAGTTTAATAACCCTGAGCTCCTACAATGAGCAGTTCTTC
CASSLITLSSYNEQFF